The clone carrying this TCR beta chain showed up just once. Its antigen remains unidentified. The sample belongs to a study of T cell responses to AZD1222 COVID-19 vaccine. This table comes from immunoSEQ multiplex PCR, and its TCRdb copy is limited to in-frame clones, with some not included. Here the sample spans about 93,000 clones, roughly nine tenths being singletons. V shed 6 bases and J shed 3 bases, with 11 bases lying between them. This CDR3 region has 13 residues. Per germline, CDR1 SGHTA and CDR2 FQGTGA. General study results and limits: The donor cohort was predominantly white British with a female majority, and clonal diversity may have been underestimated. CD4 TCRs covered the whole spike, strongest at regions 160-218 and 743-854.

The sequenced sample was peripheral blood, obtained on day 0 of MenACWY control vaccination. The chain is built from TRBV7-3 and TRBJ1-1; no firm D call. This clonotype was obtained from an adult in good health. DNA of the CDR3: TGTGCCAGCAGTATGGACTCTTACACTGAAGCTTTCTTT. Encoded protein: CASSMDSYTEAFF.